These 8 T cell receptor beta chains originate from one sample sequenced in a study of T cells in Graves' hyperthyroidism and ophthalmopathy. TCR beta CDR3 regions were amplified from RNA transcripts. HTBI primers drove first-round RT-PCR of the TCR CDR3. One entry per CDR3 protein results from TCRdb running MiXCR on the multiplex PCR reads. The sample includes approximately 590,000 distinct CDR3 sequences, about 15% of them seen just once. Sequenced material: blood. The receptors come from a woman in her 30s with Graves' hyperthyroidism.

This clonotype was counted ten times or more. CDR3 residues: CASSTGTSGHYNEQFF. The CDR3 DNA reads TGCGCCAGCAGCACTGGGACTAGCGGACACTACAATGAGCAGTTCTTC. The rearrangement links TRBV5-1 to TRBJ2-1; TRBD2 agrees at 11 bases. Germline V gives CDR1 SGHRS, CDR2 YFSETQ. This CDR3 has 16 residues. V was clipped by 4 bases and J by 3 bases; unmatched bases: 6. The whole variable domain, remainder taken from reference TRBV5-1 and TRBJ2-1, is KAGVTQTPRYLIKTRGQQVTLSCSPISGHRSVSWYQQTPGQGLQFLFEYFSETQRNKGNFPGRFSGRQFSNSRSEMNVSTLELGDSALYLCASSTGTSGHYNEQFFGPGTRLTVL.

The CDR3 sequence is CASSLSEGFLGELFF. CDR3 bases: TGTGCCAGCAGTTTATCGGAAGGGTTTCTTGGGGAGCTGTTTTTT. The chain has TRBV27 and TRBJ2-2; D remains ambiguous. The CDR3 extends over 15 amino acids. The V gene lost 0 bases and the J gene lost 8 bases, with 13 bases spanning the gap. Per germline, CDR1 MNHEY and CDR2 SMNVEV (reference sequence).

The genes are TRBV18 and TRBJ2-6; 8 bases line up with TRBD1. CDR1 and CDR2 (germline): KGHSH, LQKENI. CDR3 length equals 18 residues. With 0 bases clipped from V and 2 bases from J, the junction kept 6 bases outside the gene matches. The chain's CDR3 is CASSPPQGASPGANVLTF. The CDR3 DNA follows: TGTGCCAGCTCACCACCCCAGGGGGCGTCTCCTGGGGCCAACGTCCTGACTTTC.

This clonotype was picked up a small number of times. The chain links TRBV6-1 to TRBJ2-1; no clear D gene. The germline V gene has CDR1 MNHNS and CDR2 SASEGT. The CDR3 runs 16 residues. V lost 6 bases and J lost 2, with 17 bases in between. CDR3 DNA: TGTGCCAGCAGCCAAGGGATAGGTAGTACCTACAATGAGCAGTTCTTC. Protein product: CASSQGIGSTYNEQFF.

J is TRBJ2-5 and V is TRBV30, with D tentatively TRBD1 (5 bases). Germline CDR1 reads GTSNPN; CDR2 reads SVGIG (reference sequence). The CDR3 has 12 residues. Between the trimmed V and J ends, which lost 3 bases and 5 bases, there was a span of 10 bases. The CDR3 DNA reads TGTGCCTGGAGCGAATCAGGGGAGACCCAGTACTTC. Protein: CAWSESGETQYF. Full variable domain (remainder filled in from reference TRBV30 and TRBJ2-5): SQTIHQWPATLVQPVGSPLSLECTVEGTSNPNLYWYRQAAGRGLQLLFYSVGIGQISSEVPQNLSASRPQDRQFILSSKKLLLSDSGFYLCAWSESGETQYFGPGTRLLVL.

This clonotype appeared a single time. Possible read error: a much larger clone is one base away. The chain is built from TRBV7-2 and TRBJ2-4; D possibly corresponds to TRBD1 (6 bases). Between the trimmed V and J ends, which lost 8 bases and 6 bases, there was a span of 20 bases. CDR3 length: 15 residues. Germline V gives CDR1 SGHTA, CDR2 FQGNSA. This CDR3 is CASGGRDKFGNIQYF. CDR3 coding DNA: TGTGCCAGCGGCGGCCGGGACAAGTTCGGAAACATTCAGTACTTC.

This clonotype appeared many times. The chain joins TRBV5-1 to TRBJ1-1, with D perhaps matching TRBD1 (5 bases). Per germline, CDR1 SGHRS and CDR2 YFSETQ. The CDR3 length is 15 residues. Trimming shortened V by 0 bases and J by 3 bases, and 12 bases separated the two germline ends. CDR3 protein: CASSLAAQADTEAFF. CDR3 bases: TGCGCCAGCAGCTTGGCCGCACAGGCGGACACTGAAGCTTTCTTT.

J is TRBJ2-2 and V is TRBV19, with 10 bases fitting TRBD2. CDR3 size: 15 residues. V lost 6 bases to trimming and J lost 6 bases; unmatched junction nucleotides: 7. Germline CDR1 and CDR2: LNHDA and SQIVND (reference sequence). In nucleotides, the CDR3 is TGTGCCAGTAGCCCTCCGCTAGCGGGAGCCGGGGAGCTGTTTTTT. As protein: CASSPPLAGAGELFF. Full variable domain (outside the CDR3, taken from reference TRBV19 and TRBJ2-2): DGGITQSPKYLFRKEGQNVTLSCEQNLNHDAMYWYRQDPGQGLRLIYYSQIVNDFQKGDIAEGYSVSREKKESFPLTVTSAQKNPTAFYLCASSPPLAGAGELFFGEGSRLTVL.